This T cell receptor (beta chain) came from a study of Ad26.COV2.S vaccination and SARS-CoV-2 variants. Treatment meaning: roughly 19 received Ad26.COV2.S at low or high dose, single or two shots; 5 received placebo; per-sample allocation not given. Samples were taken on day 63 after the first vaccine or placebo injection. The CDR3 loop spans 17 amino acids. V was clipped by 4 bases and J by 5 bases; unmatched bases: 12. Germline CDR1 KGHDR, CDR2 SFDVKD. Study-level findings and limits: Similar non-spike TCR breadth was seen in vaccine and placebo recipients. A substantial breadth of spike-specific CD8+ and CD4+ T cell responses after vaccination has been reported.

TCRdb's copy holds only in-frame clones and misses some; the assay was immunoSEQ multiplex PCR. The profile shows more than 300,000 clones, 75% to 90% of them singletons. This clone was counted many times. Its antigen is unidentified. The receptor's source is a person between 18 and 65 years old who received the Ad26.COV2.S COVID-19 vaccine or a placebo. The chain employs TRBV24-1 and TRBJ2-2, with TRBD2 matching over 7 bases. The material sequenced was peripheral blood, taken in a trial of Ad26.COV2.S vaccine versus placebo. CDR3 loop: CATSDPGLGVTTGELFF. Here the CDR3 DNA reads TGTGCCACCAGTGACCCCGGACTAGGGGTTACGACCGGGGAGCTGTTTTTT.